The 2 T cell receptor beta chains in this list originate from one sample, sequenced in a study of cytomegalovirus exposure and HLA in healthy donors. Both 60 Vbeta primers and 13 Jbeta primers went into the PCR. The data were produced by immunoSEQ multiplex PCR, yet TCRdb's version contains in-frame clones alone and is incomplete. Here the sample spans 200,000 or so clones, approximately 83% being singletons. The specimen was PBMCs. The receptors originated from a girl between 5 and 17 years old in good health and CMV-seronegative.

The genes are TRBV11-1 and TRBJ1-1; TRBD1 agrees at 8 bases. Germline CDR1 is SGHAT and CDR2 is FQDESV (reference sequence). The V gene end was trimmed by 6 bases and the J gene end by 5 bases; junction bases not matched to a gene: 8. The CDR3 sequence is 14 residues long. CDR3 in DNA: TGTGCCAGCAGATCCAGGACAGGGCGGACTGAAGCTTTCTTT. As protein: CASRSRTGRTEAFF.

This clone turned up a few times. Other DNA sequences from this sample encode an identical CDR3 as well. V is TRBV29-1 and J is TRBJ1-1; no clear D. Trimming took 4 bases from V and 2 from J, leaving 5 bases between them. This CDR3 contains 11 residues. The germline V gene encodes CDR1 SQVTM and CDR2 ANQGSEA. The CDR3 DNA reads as TGCAGCGTTGCGTCTAACACTGAAGCTTTCTTT. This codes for CSVASNTEAFF. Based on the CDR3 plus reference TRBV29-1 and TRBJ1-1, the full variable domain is SAVISQKPSRDICQRGTSLTIQCQVDSQVTMMFWYRQQPGQSLTLIATANQGSEATYESGFVIDKFPISRPNLTFSTLTVSNMSPEDSSIYLCSVASNTEAFFGQGTRLTVV.